This TCR beta chain derives from a study of human CD8 memory T cell subsets. Study-wide findings and caveats: When compared with each other, stem-like memory and precursor exhausted T cell repertoires showed minimal overlap.

This CDR3 comprises 13 residues. Germline V gene data show CDR1 as MNHEY and CDR2 as SVGAGI. TPEX cells were exhausted-like CCR7+ PD-1+ TIGIT+ early memory CD8+ T cells. Buffy coats of healthy donors supplied the PBMC. Negative magnetic selection enriched total CD8+ T cells. UMI-labeled 5' RACE was used, and it produced the TCR beta libraries. TCRdb re-called the 5' RACE reads; every CDR3 protein appears as one record, without DNA. The sample totals about 6,600 distinct CDR3 sequences. Of note for this clonotype: Its antigen is unknown.

This chain links TRBV6-5 with TRBJ2-1. Sample: CD8+ T cells from PBMCs. The source is a human donor in good health. The CDR3 reads CASSYSSVNEQFF.